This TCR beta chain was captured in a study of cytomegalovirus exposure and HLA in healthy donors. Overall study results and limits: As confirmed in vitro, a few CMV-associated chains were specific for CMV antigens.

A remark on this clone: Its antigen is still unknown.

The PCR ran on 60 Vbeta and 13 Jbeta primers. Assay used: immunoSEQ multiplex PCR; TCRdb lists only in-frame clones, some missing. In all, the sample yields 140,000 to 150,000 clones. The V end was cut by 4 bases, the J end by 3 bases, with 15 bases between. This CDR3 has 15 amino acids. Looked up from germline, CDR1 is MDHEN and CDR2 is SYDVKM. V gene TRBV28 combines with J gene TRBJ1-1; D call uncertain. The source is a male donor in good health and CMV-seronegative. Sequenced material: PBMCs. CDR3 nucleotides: TGTGCCAGCAGTTCCCCCGGAATCGGGGACACTGAAGCTTTCTTT. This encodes CASSSPGIGDTEAFF.